This TCR beta chain was sequenced in a study of blood T cell repertoires in COVID-19. Germline V gene data show CDR1 as MNHEY and CDR2 as SMNVEV (reference sequence). The CDR3 is made up of 13 amino acids. V was cut by 2 bases and J by 1 base, with 5 bases left in between. Sequenced by immunoSEQ multiplex PCR; TCRdb stores in-frame clones only, minus some. The table lists about 200,000 clones, approximately 86% of them singletons. This TCR was recovered from a man aged 55-75 years with COVID-19, enrolled during active disease. The sample taken for sequencing was peripheral blood. This chain links TRBV27 with TRBJ1-1; D ambiguous. The CDR3 DNA reads TGTGCCAGCAGTTTAAACAGGAACACTGAAGCTTTCTTT. It encodes CASSLNRNTEAFF.